Presented here are 8 T cell receptor beta chains from one specimen sequenced in a study of early T cells in non-severe SARS-CoV-2 infection. MiXCR, run by TCRdb on the 5' RACE reads, gives a single entry per CDR3 protein. This table holds some 46,000 distinct CDR3 sequences, roughly 8.8% found once. Sequenced sample: whole blood. Receptor source: an adult who was a healthcare worker with PCR-confirmed SARS-CoV-2 infection or an uninfected control (not recorded which).

This clonotype was counted only a few times. The CDR3 region has the DNA TGTGCCAGCAAAACAGGGTCCCTGTACGAGCAGTACTTC. Protein sequence: CASKTGSLYEQYF. The chain carries TRBV28 and TRBJ2-7; D is perhaps TRBD1 (6 bases). The CDR3 is 13 residues long. V lost 7 bases and J lost 4, with 14 bases in between. The germline V gene has CDR1 MDHEN and CDR2 SYDVKM.

The V gene is TRBV5-1, the J gene TRBJ1-1; the D is unclear. The length of the CDR3 is 17 residues. The V end lost 0 bases, the J end lost 0 bases, and 15 bases lay between the germline ends. The V gene's germline CDR1 is SGHRS and CDR2 YFSETQ. For the CDR3, the DNA is TGCGCCAGCAGCTTGGGGGTCCAGCCCGGCATGAACACTGAAGCTTTCTTT. The encoded protein is CASSLGVQPGMNTEAFF.

This chain joins TRBV11-2 and TRBJ2-5; unclear D gene. The CDR3 loop spans 11 amino acids. V was cut by 5 bases and J by 5 bases, with 6 bases left in between. CDR1 is SGHAT and CDR2 is FQNNGV in the germline V gene. The CDR3 bases are TGTGCCAGCAGCGCCTGGGAGACCCAGTACTTC. Translated: CASSAWETQYF.

The chain uses TRBV28 and TRBJ2-5, with D hard to call. This CDR3 is 16 amino acids long. Germline V lookup: CDR1 MDHEN, CDR2 SYDVKM. The V end lost 5 bases, the J end lost 5 bases, and 21 bases lay between the germline ends. DNA of the CDR3: TGTGCCAGCAGTCCCTCAGAGCGTGCCCTCTCGGAGACCCAGTACTTC. Amino acids: CASSPSERALSETQYF.

This clonotype was detected only a few times. The V gene is TRBV12-3 or TRBV12-4, the J gene TRBJ2-5; 8 bases match TRBD1. The V gene end was trimmed by 7 bases and the J gene end by 1 base; junction bases not matched to a gene: 8. The CDR3 extends over 15 amino acids. For the CDR3, the DNA is TGTGCCAGCAACAAGGGACAGGCGGCCCAAGAGACCCAGTACTTC. Translated, it gives CASNKGQAAQETQYF.

This clonotype has ten or more counts. J is TRBJ1-1 and V is TRBV7-3, with D possibly being TRBD1 (5 bases). Germline V gene lookup returns CDR1 SGHTA and CDR2 FQGTGA. Trimming cost V 6 bases and J 0 bases, with 11 bases left between them. The CDR3 consists of 14 residues. The CDR3 loop is CASRRTPMNTEAFF. In DNA form, the CDR3 reads TGTGCCAGCAGACGGACACCCATGAACACTGAAGCTTTCTTT.

Many counts were recorded for this clonotype. The chain is built from TRBV20-1 and TRBJ1-2; TRBD1 is a possible D gene (5 bases). Germline values: CDR1 DFQATT, CDR2 SNEGSKA (reference sequence). The CDR3 totals 13 residues. V was pared by 1 base and J by 3 bases, with 9 bases between. The CDR3: CSARGDRDYGYTF. The CDR3 DNA is TGCAGTGCTAGAGGCGACAGAGACTATGGCTACACCTTC.

Ten or more counts support this clonotype. This chain joins TRBV6-6 and TRBJ2-1; TRBD2 matches 9 bases. From germline, CDR1 is MNHNY and CDR2 SVGAGI (reference sequence). V was pared by 2 bases and J by 3 bases, with 5 bases of the junction left unmatched. The CDR3 has 16 amino acids. As DNA, the CDR3 is TGTGCCAGCAGTTACGTGCGGGGGGGTAGCTACAATGAGCAGTTCTTC. Translation gives CASSYVRGGSYNEQFF.